These T cell receptor beta chains were read from a single sample in a study of cytomegalovirus exposure and HLA in healthy donors. The data were produced by immunoSEQ multiplex PCR, yet TCRdb's version contains in-frame clones alone and is incomplete. The sample lists 120,000 or so clones; 75% to 90% were seen once. The specimen was PBMCs. The source of these receptors is a man between 35 and 55 years old in good health and CMV-seronegative. Each CDR3 is given with its conserved first and last residue. The D gene is left open where the match is weak. For some rows the clone size is stated as once, few or many, or as a class when expanded; others skip it.

V	D	size	J	DNA	CDR3
TRBV7-7	TRBD1	NA	TRBJ2-7	TGTGCCAGCAGCTTAGGGGGACAGGGGGCGGTCGGCTACGAGCAGTACTTC	CASSLGGQGAVGYEQYF
TRBV20-1	TRBD2	NA	TRBJ2-5	TGCAGTGCAGCGACTAGCGGGGGGCTGGACTTC	CSAATSGGLDF
TRBV5-1	NA	NA	TRBJ2-7	TGCGCCAGCAGCTCCGGGACTGATTCCTACGAGCAGTACTTC	CASSSGTDSYEQYF
TRBV6-1	NA	NA	TRBJ2-7	TGTGCCAGCAGTGAAGTTGGCAGTTCCTACGAGCAGTACTTC	CASSEVGSSYEQYF
TRBV5-4	NA	NA	TRBJ1-2	TGTGCCAGCAGCTTGGATCGGACACTTTCCTATGGCTACACCTTC	CASSLDRTLSYGYTF
TRBV29-1	NA	NA	TRBJ1-1	TGCAGCTCTGCGGCCTCTGGGACTGAAGCTTTCTTT	CSSAASGTEAFF
TRBV13	NA	NA	TRBJ2-6	TGTGCCAGCAGCTTAAGGGGGGGGGCCAACGTCCTGACTTTC	CASSLRGGANVLTF
TRBV4-2	TRBD2	NA	TRBJ2-3	TGTGCCAGCAGCCCGACCCCCAGGACTAGCGGGGGGGCCATGGATACGCAGTATTTT	CASSPTPRTSGGAMDTQYF
TRBV1	NA	NA	TRBJ2-3	TGCACCAGCAGCCAAGCTCACCGGGACACAGATACGCAGTATTTT	CTSSQAHRDTDTQYF
TRBV5-4	TRBD2	NA	TRBJ2-5	TGTGCCAGCAGCTCCGGCGGGGGGGAGACCCAGTACTTC	CASSSGGGETQYF
TRBV9	TRBD1	NA	TRBJ1-1	TGTGCCAGCAGCGTAGGGCAGGGGGGAAGGGGCACTGAAGCTTTCTTT	CASSVGQGGRGTEAFF
TRBV5-6	NA	NA	TRBJ2-7	TGTGCCAGCAGCTTCGGCTACGAGCAGTACTTC	CASSFGYEQYF
TRBV9	NA	NA	TRBJ1-1	TGTGCCAGCAGCAACCGGGACTCCGCCACTGAAGCTTTCTTT	CASSNRDSATEAFF
TRBV19	NA	NA	TRBJ1-5	TGTGCCAGTACTAACCCTGCGGATAATCAGCCCCAGCATTTT	CASTNPADNQPQHF
TRBV28	TRBD1	NA	TRBJ2-7	TGTGCCAGCAGACCCGGGACAGGGGACGAGCAGTACTTC	CASRPGTGDEQYF
TRBV29-1	TRBD1	NA	TRBJ1-1	TGCAGCGTAGCGCGACAGGGGGGGGAGACTGAAGCTTTCTTT	CSVARQGGETEAFF
TRBV19	TRBD1	NA	TRBJ1-1	TGTGCCAGTATTCACCAGGGGGTTTGGGGCACTGAAGCTTTCTTT	CASIHQGVWGTEAFF
TRBV6-4	TRBD2	NA	TRBJ2-1	TGTGCCAGCAGTGACTCGGGTAGCGGGGGGAACAATGAGCAGTTCTTC	CASSDSGSGGNNEQFF
TRBV29-1	NA	NA	TRBJ2-2	TGCAGCGTTGTGTGGAGTACCGGGGAGCTGTTTTTT	CSVVWSTGELFF
TRBV5-1	NA	NA	TRBJ2-1	TGCGCCAGCAGCTTACCGGGGGGCGATGGTGGTGAGCAGTTCTTC	CASSLPGGDGGEQFF
TRBV5-1	NA	NA	TRBJ2-1	TGCGCCAGCAGCTTGCCCGCGGTGAATGAGCAGTTCTTC	CASSLPAVNEQFF
TRBV14	NA	NA	TRBJ2-1	TGTGCCAGCAGCCAAGATTTGGGCTATGAGCAGTTCTTC	CASSQDLGYEQFF
TRBV7-3	TRBD2	NA	TRBJ2-1	TGTGCCAGCAGCTCGGGGGGGGCCCGGAGTGAGCAGTTCTTC	CASSSGGARSEQFF
TRBV28	TRBD2	NA	TRBJ2-3	TGTGCCAGCAGTCCAAGACTTTTAGCGGGGGCAGATACGCAGTATTTT	CASSPRLLAGADTQYF
TRBV28	TRBD1	NA	TRBJ1-1	TGTGCCAGCAGTCCCCAGACAGGGGCCACTGAAGCTTTCTTT	CASSPQTGATEAFF
TRBV7-2	NA	NA	TRBJ2-5	TGTGCCAGCAGCCTCTCGAGGGTGTGGGGGCAGACCCAGTACTTC	CASSLSRVWGQTQYF
TRBV27	NA	NA	TRBJ2-4	TGTGCCAGCAGTTTAGCGGTGGGTTTAGGCAAAAACATTCAGTACTTC	CASSLAVGLGKNIQYF
TRBV28	NA	once	TRBJ2-6	TGTGCCAGCAGTTTACAGGGTTCCGGGGCCAACGTCCTGACTTTC	CASSLQGSGANVLTF
TRBV29-1	NA	NA	TRBJ1-2	TGCAGCGTCCAGGACGGGAGGAGTGCTAACTATGGCTACACCTTC	CSVQDGRSANYGYTF
TRBV2	TRBD1	NA	TRBJ1-5	TGTGCCACCGGACAGGTTAATCAGCCCCAGCATTTT	CATGQVNQPQHF
TRBV9	NA	NA	TRBJ2-1	TGTGCCAGCAGCGAACAAGACAATGAGCAGTTCTTC	CASSEQDNEQFF
TRBV9	NA	NA	TRBJ1-5	TGTGCCAGCAGCTCGACGGCGGCAAATCAGCCCCAGCATTTT	CASSSTAANQPQHF
TRBV27	TRBD1	NA	TRBJ2-1	TGTGCCAGCAGTCCGGGACAGAGGTACAATGAGCAGTTCTTC	CASSPGQRYNEQFF
TRBV2	NA	NA	TRBJ2-1	TGTGCCAGCAGCAGGGAACCCTACAATGAGCAGTTCTTC	CASSREPYNEQFF
TRBV2	TRBD1	NA	TRBJ1-5	TGTGCCAGCCTCACCACAGACAGGGGACATCAGCCCCAGCATTTT	CASLTTDRGHQPQHF
TRBV19	TRBD1	NA	TRBJ2-5	TGTGCCAGTAGCAAAATAGGGGGGACAGGCCAAGAGACCCAGTACTTC	CASSKIGGTGQETQYF
TRBV6-5	NA	NA	TRBJ2-2	TGTGCCAGCAGTTCTCGGGGTCTTCCGGGCACCGGGGAGCTGTTTTTT	CASSSRGLPGTGELFF
TRBV19	NA	few	TRBJ1-1	TGTGCCAGTAGTACCACGGGGGGGAGGCTTGAAGCTTTCTTT	CASSTTGGRLEAFF
TRBV7-2	TRBD2	NA	TRBJ2-1	TGTGCCAGTAAGCGGGGAGGCGTAAATGAGCAGTTCTTC	CASKRGGVNEQFF
TRBV28	NA	NA	TRBJ1-5	TGTGCCAGCAGTTTCGGGGGAGGCTATCAGCCCCAGCATTTT	CASSFGGGYQPQHF
TRBV6-5	TRBD1	once	TRBJ2-7	TGTGCCAGCAGTTACTCGGGGACAGGGGGCTCCTACGAGCAGTACTTC	CASSYSGTGGSYEQYF
TRBV7-8	NA	once	TRBJ2-4	TGTGCCAGCAGCTTAGGAAGGGGTGAGGTGGACAAAAACATTCAGTACTTC	CASSLGRGEVDKNIQYF
TRBV7-9	TRBD1	NA	TRBJ1-2	TGTGCCAGCAGCTTAGTCCGGGACAGGGGAAATGGCTACACCTTC	CASSLVRDRGNGYTF
TRBV5-5	NA	NA	TRBJ1-6	TGTGCCAGCAGCTTGGCGGGGGATTCACCCCTCCACTTT	CASSLAGDSPLHF
TRBV29-1	NA	NA	TRBJ2-3	TGCAGCGTTGAAGTACTGGCAGATACGCAGTATTTT	CSVEVLADTQYF
TRBV7-2	NA	NA	TRBJ1-1	TGTGCCAGCAGCACCCCCCCCGGGAACACTGAAGCTTTCTTT	CASSTPPGNTEAFF
TRBV11-2	NA	once	TRBJ2-2	TGTGCCAGCAGCTCCACAGGAAACACCGGGGAGCTGTTTTTT	CASSSTGNTGELFF
TRBV5-6	TRBD2	NA	TRBJ2-3	TGTGCCAGCAGCCGGACTAGCCCCACAGATACGCAGTATTTT	CASSRTSPTDTQYF
TRBV6-6	NA	NA	TRBJ2-1	TGTGCCAGCAGTTACGGCAGGGCGGAGAGGAATGAGCAGTTCTTC	CASSYGRAERNEQFF
TRBV13	NA	NA	TRBJ2-1	TGTGCCAGCAGCTTAGGTATTGAGCAGTTCTTC	CASSLGIEQFF
TRBV7-3	NA	NA	TRBJ2-7	TGTGCCAGCAGCCCAACAGGGAGCTCCTACGAGCAGTACTTC	CASSPTGSSYEQYF
TRBV6-5	NA	NA	TRBJ2-2	TGTGCCAGCAGAACAGCGAACACCGGGGAGCTGTTTTTT	CASRTANTGELFF